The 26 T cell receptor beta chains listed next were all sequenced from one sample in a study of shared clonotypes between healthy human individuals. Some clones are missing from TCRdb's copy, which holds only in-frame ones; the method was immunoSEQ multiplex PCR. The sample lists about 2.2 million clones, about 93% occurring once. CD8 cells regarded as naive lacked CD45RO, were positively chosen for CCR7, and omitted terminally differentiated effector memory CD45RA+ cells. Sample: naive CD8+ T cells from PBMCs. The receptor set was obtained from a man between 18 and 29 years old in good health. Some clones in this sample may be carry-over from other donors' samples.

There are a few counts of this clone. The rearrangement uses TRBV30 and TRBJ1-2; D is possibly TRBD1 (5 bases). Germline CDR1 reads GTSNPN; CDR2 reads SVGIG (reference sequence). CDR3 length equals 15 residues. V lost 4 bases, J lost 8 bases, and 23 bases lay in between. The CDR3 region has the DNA TGTGCCTGGATTTCCGGAAACCAGGGTTCATCGGGCTACACCTTC. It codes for CAWISGNQGSSGYTF. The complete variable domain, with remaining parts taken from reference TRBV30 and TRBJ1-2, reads SQTIHQWPATLVQPVGSPLSLECTVEGTSNPNLYWYRQAAGRGLQLLFYSVGIGQISSEVPQNLSASRPQDRQFILSSKKLLLSDSGFYLCAWISGNQGSSGYTFGSGTRLTVV.

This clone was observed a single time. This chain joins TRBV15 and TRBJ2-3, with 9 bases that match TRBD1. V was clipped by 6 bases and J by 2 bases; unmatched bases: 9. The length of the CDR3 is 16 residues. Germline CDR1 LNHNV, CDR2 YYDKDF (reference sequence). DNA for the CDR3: TGTGCCACCAGACTGTCCCGGGACAGGGTCACAGATACGCAGTATTTT. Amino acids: CATRLSRDRVTDTQYF.

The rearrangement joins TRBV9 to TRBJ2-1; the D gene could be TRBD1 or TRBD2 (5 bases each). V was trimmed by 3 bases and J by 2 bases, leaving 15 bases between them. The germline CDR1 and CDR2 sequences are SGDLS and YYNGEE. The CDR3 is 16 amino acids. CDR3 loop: CASSALKRDPYNEQFF. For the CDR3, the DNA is TGTGCCAGCAGCGCCCTTAAGAGGGACCCCTACAATGAGCAGTTCTTC.

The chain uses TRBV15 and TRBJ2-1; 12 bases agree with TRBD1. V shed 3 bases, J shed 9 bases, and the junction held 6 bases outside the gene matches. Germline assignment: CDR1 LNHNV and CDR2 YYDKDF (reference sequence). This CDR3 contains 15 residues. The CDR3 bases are TGTGCCACCAGCAGGAGGGGGACAGGGGGCGGTGAGCAGTTCTTC. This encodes CATSRRGTGGGEQFF.

For the CDR3, the DNA is TGCGCCAGCAGTGAGGGACAGGGGTACCAGCAGTACTTC. This sequence encodes CASSEGQGYQQYF. The chain is built from TRBV10-1 and TRBJ2-7; 9 bases are a match to TRBD1. CDR3 size: 13 residues. Germline-derived CDR1 and CDR2 are WNHNN and SYGVQD (reference sequence). V was pared by 2 bases and J by 8 bases, with 4 bases of the junction left unmatched.

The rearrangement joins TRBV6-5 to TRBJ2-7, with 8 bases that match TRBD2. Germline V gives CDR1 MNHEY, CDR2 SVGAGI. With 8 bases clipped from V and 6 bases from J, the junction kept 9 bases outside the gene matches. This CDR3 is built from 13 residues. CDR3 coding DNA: TGTGCCAGCGGGAGCGGGAGAGGTTTCGAGCAGTACTTC. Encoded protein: CASGSGRGFEQYF.

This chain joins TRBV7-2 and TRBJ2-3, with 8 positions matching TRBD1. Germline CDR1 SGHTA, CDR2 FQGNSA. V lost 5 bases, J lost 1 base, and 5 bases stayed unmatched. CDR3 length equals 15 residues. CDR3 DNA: TGTGCCAGCAGCACCCAGACAGGGGGCACAGATACGCAGTATTTT. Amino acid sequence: CASSTQTGGTDTQYF.

CDR3 sequence reads: CSVESGPGELFF. Here the CDR3 DNA reads TGCAGCGTTGAGAGCGGGCCCGGGGAGCTGTTTTTT. The chain links TRBV29-1 to TRBJ2-2; D possibly corresponds to TRBD2 (6 bases). The CDR3 consists of 12 residues. Germline CDR1 SQVTM, CDR2 ANQGSEA. The germline V and J ends were trimmed by 3 bases and 6 bases, with 8 bases remaining between them.

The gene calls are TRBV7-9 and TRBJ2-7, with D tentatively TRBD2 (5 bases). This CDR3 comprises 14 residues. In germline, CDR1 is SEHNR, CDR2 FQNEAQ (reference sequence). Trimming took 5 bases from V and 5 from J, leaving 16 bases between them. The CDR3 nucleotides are TGTGCCAGCAGCGTAAGCGGTGCCCTCCACGAGCAGTACTTC. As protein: CASSVSGALHEQYF.

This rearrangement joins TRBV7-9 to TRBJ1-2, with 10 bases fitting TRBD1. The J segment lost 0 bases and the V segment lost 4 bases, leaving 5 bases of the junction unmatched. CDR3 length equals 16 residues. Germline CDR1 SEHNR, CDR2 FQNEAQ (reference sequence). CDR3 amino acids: CASSSPGQGTNYGYTF. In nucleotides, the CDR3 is TGTGCCAGCAGCTCCCCGGGACAGGGGACTAACTATGGCTACACCTTC.

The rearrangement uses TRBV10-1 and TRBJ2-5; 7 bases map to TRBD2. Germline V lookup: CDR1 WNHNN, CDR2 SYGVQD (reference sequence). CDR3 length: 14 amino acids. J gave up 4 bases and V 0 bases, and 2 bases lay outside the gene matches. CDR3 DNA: TGCGCCAGCAGTGAGTCGGCGGGAGCAGAGACCCAGTACTTC. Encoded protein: CASSESAGAETQYF.

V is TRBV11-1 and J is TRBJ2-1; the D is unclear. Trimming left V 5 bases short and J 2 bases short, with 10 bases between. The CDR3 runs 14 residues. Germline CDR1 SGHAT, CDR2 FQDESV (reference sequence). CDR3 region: CASSPAPAYNEQFF. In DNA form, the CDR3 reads TGTGCCAGCAGCCCCGCCCCAGCCTACAATGAGCAGTTCTTC.

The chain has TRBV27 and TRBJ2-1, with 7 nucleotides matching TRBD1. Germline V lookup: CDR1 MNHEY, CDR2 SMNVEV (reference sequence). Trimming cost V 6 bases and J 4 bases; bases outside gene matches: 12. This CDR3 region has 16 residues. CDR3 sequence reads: CASSGVGDRHYNEQFF. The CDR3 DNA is TGTGCCAGCAGCGGTGTGGGGGACAGACATTACAATGAGCAGTTCTTC.

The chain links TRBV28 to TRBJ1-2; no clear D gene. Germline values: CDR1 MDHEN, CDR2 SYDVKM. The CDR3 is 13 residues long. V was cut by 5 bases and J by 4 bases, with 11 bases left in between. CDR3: CASSPREFYGYTF. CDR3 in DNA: TGTGCCAGCAGTCCCCGAGAGTTCTATGGCTACACCTTC.

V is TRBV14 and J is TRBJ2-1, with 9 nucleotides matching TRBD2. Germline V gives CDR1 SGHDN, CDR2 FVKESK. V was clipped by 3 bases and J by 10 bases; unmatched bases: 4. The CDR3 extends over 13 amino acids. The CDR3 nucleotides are TGTGCCAGCAGCCACGCACTAGCGGGCGAGCAGTTCTTC. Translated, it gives CASSHALAGEQFF.

Here the CDR3 reads CASSLRTDNTGELFF. In nucleotides, the CDR3 is TGCGCCAGCAGCCTCCGGACAGATAACACCGGGGAGCTGTTTTTT. V usage is TRBV5-1 and J usage is TRBJ2-2; tentative D call: TRBD1 (6 bases). Germline CDR1 and CDR2: SGHRS and YFSETQ. CDR3 length: 15 residues. Trimming cost V 4 bases and J 2 bases, with 12 bases left between them.

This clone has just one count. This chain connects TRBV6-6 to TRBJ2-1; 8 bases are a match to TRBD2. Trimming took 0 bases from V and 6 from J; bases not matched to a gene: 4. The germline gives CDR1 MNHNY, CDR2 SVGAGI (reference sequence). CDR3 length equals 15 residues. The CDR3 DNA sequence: TGTGCCAGCAGTTACTCGTCTGCGGGGGGCAATGAGCAGTTCTTC. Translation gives CASSYSSAGGNEQFF.

This CDR3 is CASRDGLRGYTF. The CDR3 nucleotides are TGTGCCAGCAGAGATGGGCTCAGAGGCTACACCTTC. The gene calls are TRBV6-5 and TRBJ1-2; D gene ambiguous. This CDR3 has 12 amino acids. The V end was cut by 6 bases, the J end by 8 bases, with 13 bases between. Germline CDR1 MNHEY, CDR2 SVGAGI.

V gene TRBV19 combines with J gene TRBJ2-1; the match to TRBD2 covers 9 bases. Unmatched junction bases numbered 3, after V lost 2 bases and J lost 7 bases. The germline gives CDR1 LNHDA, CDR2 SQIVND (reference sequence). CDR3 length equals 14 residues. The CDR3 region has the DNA TGTGCCAGTAGTATAACGACTAGCGGAAATGAGCAGTTCTTC. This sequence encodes CASSITTSGNEQFF.

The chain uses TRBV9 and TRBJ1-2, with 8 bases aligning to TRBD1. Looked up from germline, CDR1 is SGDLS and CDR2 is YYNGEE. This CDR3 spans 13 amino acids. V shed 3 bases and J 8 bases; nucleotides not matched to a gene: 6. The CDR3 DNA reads TGTGCCAGCAGCGATCAGGGGGCTGGAGGCTACACCTTC. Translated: CASSDQGAGGYTF.

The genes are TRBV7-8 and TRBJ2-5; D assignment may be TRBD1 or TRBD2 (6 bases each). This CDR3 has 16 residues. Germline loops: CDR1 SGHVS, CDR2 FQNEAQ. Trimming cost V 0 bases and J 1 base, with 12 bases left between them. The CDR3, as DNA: TGTGCCAGCAGCTTAGCAGGGGGGCCCATCCAAGAGACCCAGTACTTC. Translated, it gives CASSLAGGPIQETQYF.

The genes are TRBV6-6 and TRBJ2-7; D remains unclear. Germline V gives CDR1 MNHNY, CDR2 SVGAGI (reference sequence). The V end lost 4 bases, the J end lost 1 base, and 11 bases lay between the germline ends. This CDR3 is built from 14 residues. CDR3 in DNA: TGTGCCAGCAGTTCAAGGACGGAATCCTACGAGCAGTACTTC. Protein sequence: CASSSRTESYEQYF.

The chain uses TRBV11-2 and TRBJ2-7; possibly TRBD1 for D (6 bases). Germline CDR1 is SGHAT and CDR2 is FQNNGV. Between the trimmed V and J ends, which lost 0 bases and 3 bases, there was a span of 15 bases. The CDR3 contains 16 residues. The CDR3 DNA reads TGTGCCAGCAGCTTAGATTTGAATCCGGACAGCTACGAGCAGTACTTC. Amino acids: CASSLDLNPDSYEQYF.

CDR3 nucleotide sequence: TGTGCCAGCAGCTCAATTACTGGCAATCAGCCCCAGCATTTT. As protein: CASSSITGNQPQHF. The V gene is TRBV5-6, the J gene TRBJ1-5; D uncertain. Germline loops: CDR1 SGHDT, CDR2 YYEEEE. V gave up 3 bases and J gave up 2 bases, with 9 bases separating them. There are 14 residues in the CDR3.

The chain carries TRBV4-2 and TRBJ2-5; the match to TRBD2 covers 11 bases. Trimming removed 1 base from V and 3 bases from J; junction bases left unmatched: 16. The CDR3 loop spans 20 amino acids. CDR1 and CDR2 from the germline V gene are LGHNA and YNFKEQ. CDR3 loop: CASSQVALASGRMPEETQYF. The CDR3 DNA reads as TGTGCCAGCAGCCAAGTCGCTTTGGCTAGCGGGAGGATGCCGGAAGAGACCCAGTACTTC.

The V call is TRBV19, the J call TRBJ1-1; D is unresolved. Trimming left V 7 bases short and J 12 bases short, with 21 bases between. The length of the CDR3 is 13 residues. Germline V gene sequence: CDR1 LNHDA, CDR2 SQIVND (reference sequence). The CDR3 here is CASMATLGLVTFF. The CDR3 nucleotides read TGTGCCAGTATGGCCACCCTTGGCCTCGTGACTTTCTTT. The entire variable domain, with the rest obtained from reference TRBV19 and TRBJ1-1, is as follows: DGGITQSPKYLFRKEGQNVTLSCEQNLNHDAMYWYRQDPGQGLRLIYYSQIVNDFQKGDIAEGYSVSREKKESFPLTVTSAQKNPTAFYLCASMATLGLVTFFGQGTRLTVV.